The 19 T cell receptor beta chains reported below all come from one sample, sequenced in a study of T cell responses to AZD1222 COVID-19 vaccine. Clones were sequenced by immunoSEQ multiplex PCR, and TCRdb holds only the in-frame ones, with some missing. The data contain more than 95,000 clones, roughly 91% of them singletons. The sample here was peripheral blood, taken on day 0 of AZD1222 vaccination. The receptors here all came from an adult in good health.

The rearrangement links TRBV19 to TRBJ2-4; D unclear. The CDR3 totals 14 residues. Germline CDR1 LNHDA, CDR2 SQIVND (reference sequence). V gave up 8 bases and J gave up 0 bases, with 11 bases separating them. The CDR3 DNA follows: TGTGCCAGTGTGGACCCCGTAGCCAAAAACATTCAGTACTTC. Its translation: CASVDPVAKNIQYF.

The V call is TRBV15, the J call TRBJ1-2; D might be TRBD1 (5 bases). This CDR3 is built from 16 residues. The V and J ends lost 1 base and 4 bases respectively, with 16 bases between them. The germline V gene has CDR1 LNHNV and CDR2 YYDKDF (reference sequence). The CDR3 loop is CATSRGRQGSPYGYTF. Here the CDR3 DNA reads TGTGCCACCAGCAGAGGCAGGCAGGGCTCTCCCTATGGCTACACCTTC. Based on the CDR3 plus reference TRBV15 and TRBJ1-2, the full variable domain is DAMVIQNPRYQVTQFGKPVTLSCSQTLNHNVMYWYQQKSSQAPKLLFHYYDKDFNNEADTPDNFQSRRPNTSFCFLDIRSPGLGDTAMYLCATSRGRQGSPYGYTFGSGTRLTVV.

The chain has TRBV11-2 and TRBJ1-1; possibly TRBD1 for D (5 bases). The CDR3 has 14 residues. V was cut by 3 bases and J by 3 bases, with 11 bases left in between. From germline, CDR1 is SGHAT and CDR2 FQNNGV. CDR3 sequence reads: CASSFSGGDTEAFF. The CDR3 region has the DNA TGTGCCAGCAGCTTCTCGGGGGGTGACACTGAAGCTTTCTTT.

The genes are TRBV13 and TRBJ2-2; possibly TRBD2 for D (6 bases). CDR3 size: 12 residues. V was shortened by 5 bases and J by 5 bases, with 6 bases between the two germline ends. CDR1 and CDR2 (germline): PRHDT, FYEKMQ (reference sequence). CDR3 nucleotides: TGTGCCAGCAGCGGAGGGACCGGGGAGCTGTTTTTT. It is translated as CASSGGTGELFF.

This chain links TRBV7-8 with TRBJ2-2; 8 bases match TRBD1. CDR3 length: 17 amino acids. The germline V gene has CDR1 SGHVS and CDR2 FQNEAQ. Trimming cost V 2 bases and J 5 bases; bases outside gene matches: 10. DNA of the CDR3: TGTGCCAGCAGCTTATCAGGGGGCGCCCCGGGGACCGGGGAGCTGTTTTTT. This sequence encodes CASSLSGGAPGTGELFF. The full variable domain, in which reference TRBV7-8 and TRBJ2-2 provide the parts outside the CDR3, is GAGVSQSPRYKVAKRGQDVALRCDPISGHVSLFWYQQALGQGPEFLTYFQNEAQLDKSGLPSDRFFAERPEGSVSTLKIQRTQQEDSAVYLCASSLSGGAPGTGELFFGEGSRLTVL.

As concerns this clone: A read error is likely, as this CDR3 ends without the conserved phenylalanine or tryptophan. The DNA is left out, because the CDR3 cannot be placed on it with certainty; the CDR3 is given as TCRdb lists it. The chain recombines TRBV28 with TRBJ1-3. The CDR3 region is 14 residues in length, termini included. Germline V lookup: CDR1 MDHEN, CDR2 SYDVKM. CDR3 amino acids: CASSSTGGGRRGFL.

The chain couples TRBV6-5 to TRBJ1-3; 7 bases align to TRBD1. V dropped 10 bases and J dropped 1; count of bases not matched to a gene: 4. The CDR3 is 13 residues long. The germline V gene encodes CDR1 MNHEY and CDR2 SVGAGI. The CDR3 DNA reads as TGTGCCACGCACAGGGGTTCTGGAAACACCATATATTTT. Protein sequence: CATHRGSGNTIYF.

The chain recombines TRBV2 with TRBJ2-7; D not resolved. Germline V gene sequence: CDR1 SNHLY, CDR2 FYNNEI. The CDR3 has 11 amino acids. V was trimmed by 6 bases and J by 2 bases, leaving 5 bases between them. For the CDR3, the DNA is TGTGCCAGCAGGGTTACCTACGAGCAGTACTTC. Amino acid sequence: CASRVTYEQYF. Variable domain in full (rest from reference TRBV2 and TRBJ2-7): EPEVTQTPSHQVTQMGQEVILRCVPISNHLYFYWYRQILGQKVEFLVSFYNNEISEKSEIFDDQFSVERPDGSNFTLKIRSTKLEDSAMYFCASRVTYEQYFGPGTRLTVT.

This chain links TRBV27 with TRBJ2-7; D is ambiguous. The CDR3 covers 13 residues. Germline V gene sequence: CDR1 MNHEY, CDR2 SMNVEV (reference sequence). Trimming removed 8 bases at V and 2 bases at J, with 13 bases between. The DNA of the CDR3 is TGTGCCAGCGGTAGACCCGGCCCCTACGAGCAGTACTTC. It is translated as CASGRPGPYEQYF.

V and J are TRBV7-7 and TRBJ2-3; unclear D gene. There are 19 residues in the CDR3. Trimming took off 2 bases at V and 0 bases at J, with 21 bases between the two ends. Per the germline V gene, CDR1 is SSHAT and CDR2 is FNYEAQ (reference sequence). In DNA, the CDR3 is TGTGCCAGCAGCTTAAGTCCCCCCACGGCTCGTGCTAGCACAGATACGCAGTATTTT. This gives the protein CASSLSPPTARASTDTQYF.

The V call is TRBV27, the J call TRBJ2-7, with a tentative D call TRBD1 (6 bases). Trimming left V 5 bases short and J 5 bases short, with 19 bases between. CDR3 length: 15 residues. From germline, CDR1 is MNHEY and CDR2 SMNVEV (reference sequence). CDR3 coding DNA: TGTGCCAGCAGTGATACAAACAGGGTGGTCCACGAGCAGTACTTC. This translates into CASSDTNRVVHEQYF.

This clone turned up a few times. This rearrangement joins TRBV19 to TRBJ1-2, with D tentatively TRBD1 (6 bases). V was pared by 6 bases and J by 4 bases, with 12 bases between. Per germline, CDR1 LNHDA and CDR2 SQIVND (reference sequence). The CDR3 consists of 13 residues. CDR3 nucleotides: TGTGCCAGTAGGAAGTCAGGGGCCTATGGCTACACCTTC. Its protein product is CASRKSGAYGYTF.

This rearrangement joins TRBV24-1 to TRBJ2-7; 7 bases are a match to TRBD1. CDR3 length: 13 amino acids. Looked up from germline, CDR1 is KGHDR and CDR2 is SFDVKD. The trim removed 3 bases at V and 4 bases at J, leaving 2 bases unmatched. The CDR3 sequence is CATSDRQGYEQYF. The DNA of the CDR3 is TGTGCCACCAGTGATCGACAGGGTTACGAGCAGTACTTC.

V usage is TRBV20-1 and J usage is TRBJ2-7; D uncertain. Deletions cut 3 bases from V and 6 bases from J, with 15 bases between. The CDR3 is 13 residues long. Germline V lookup: CDR1 DFQATT, CDR2 SNEGSKA (reference sequence). The CDR3 nucleotides are TGCAGTGCTAGTGGGATTTATGCCGCCGAGCAGTACTTC. Translation gives CSASGIYAAEQYF.

The rearrangement links TRBV24-1 to TRBJ1-1; 9 bases fit TRBD1. V gave up 9 bases and J gave up 6 bases; unmatched junction bases: 7. The CDR3 sequence is 13 residues long. The germline V gene has CDR1 KGHDR and CDR2 SFDVKD. The CDR3 DNA reads TGTGCCACCGGACCGGGACAGGGTTCTGAAGCTTTCTTT. This translates into CATGPGQGSEAFF.

J is TRBJ1-5 and V is TRBV19, with D perhaps matching TRBD1 (6 bases). Germline V gene data show CDR1 as LNHDA and CDR2 as SQIVND (reference sequence). This CDR3 region has 15 residues. V dropped 9 bases and J dropped 3 bases, with 18 bases sitting between them. The CDR3 DNA reads as TGTGCCAGCTCCAGCCGGGGGGCGGTCAATCAGCCCCAGCATTTT. Protein: CASSSRGAVNQPQHF.

The genes are TRBV10-2 and TRBJ1-6, with 7 bases identical to TRBD1. Trimming cost V 0 bases and J 5 bases; bases outside gene matches: 1. CDR1 WSHSY and CDR2 SAAADI come from the germline V gene. The CDR3 runs to 15 residues. The CDR3 is CASSESTGNNSPLHF. For the CDR3, the DNA is TGCGCCAGCAGTGAGTCGACAGGGAATAATTCACCCCTCCACTTT.

The CDR3 coding sequence is TGTGCCAGCAGCCAGAGGGGGGAAGAGACCCAGTACTTC. The encoded protein is CASSQRGEETQYF. The chain joins TRBV7-2 to TRBJ2-5; D tentatively reads TRBD1 or TRBD2 (6 bases each). CDR1 is SGHTA and CDR2 is FQGNSA in the germline V gene. V was trimmed by 5 bases and J by 3 bases, leaving 10 bases between them. CDR3 length: 13 amino acids. Looking up the rest from reference TRBV7-2 and TRBJ2-5 gives the full variable domain: GAGVSQSPSNKVTEKGKDVELRCDPISGHTALYWYRQSLGQGLEFLIYFQGNSAPDKSGLPSDRFSAERTGGSVSTLTIQRTQQEDSAVYLCASSQRGEETQYFGPGTRLLVL.

The chain combines TRBV5-6 with TRBJ1-2, with 9 bases identical to TRBD1. Germline V gene sequence: CDR1 SGHDT, CDR2 YYEEEE. The CDR3 totals 13 residues. V dropped 4 bases and J dropped 8; count of bases not matched to a gene: 6. The CDR3 DNA is TGTGCCAGCAGCCTACACAGGGGGCACGGCTACACCTTC. Its protein is CASSLHRGHGYTF. The variable domain in full, with the rest retrieved from reference TRBV5-6 and TRBJ1-2, is DAGVTQSPTHLIKTRGQQVTLRCSPKSGHDTVSWYQQALGQGPQFIFQYYEEEERQRGNFPDRFSGHQFPNYSSELNVNALLLGDSALYLCASSLHRGHGYTFGSGTRLTVV.